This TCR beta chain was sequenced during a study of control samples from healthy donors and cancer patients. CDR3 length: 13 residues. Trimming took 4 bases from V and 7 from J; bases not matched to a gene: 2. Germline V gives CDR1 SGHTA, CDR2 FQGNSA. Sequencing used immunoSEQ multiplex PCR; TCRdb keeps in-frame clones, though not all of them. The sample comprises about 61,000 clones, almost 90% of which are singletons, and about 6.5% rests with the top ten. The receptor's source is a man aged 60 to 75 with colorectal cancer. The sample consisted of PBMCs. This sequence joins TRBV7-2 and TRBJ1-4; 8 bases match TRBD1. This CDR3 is CASSSDRGEKLFF. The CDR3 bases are TGTGCCAGCAGCTCCGACAGGGGTGAAAAACTGTTTTTT.